Presented here are 28 T cell receptor beta chains from one specimen sequenced in a study of human T cells and chemical hapten exposure. MiXCR, run by TCRdb on the RACE reads, gives a single entry per CDR3 protein. Of about 84,000 distinct CDR3 sequences listed, approximately 10% are singletons. Noted time point: patch test 3, about 24 weeks after DPC sensitization. Noted treatment: therapeutic diphenylcyclopropenone sensitization with weekly scalp DPC. The sample in question was whole blood, obtained in connection with sensitization to the hapten diphenylcyclopropenone (DPC). These TCRs come from a woman between 50 and 59 years old with alopecia areata. Some clones in this sample may be carry-over from other donors' samples.

In this sample, this clonotype turned up a few times. V usage is TRBV7-3 and J usage is TRBJ2-3; TRBD2 matches 10 bases. The CDR3 has 16 amino acids. The germline gives CDR1 SGHTA, CDR2 FQGTGA. V shed 1 base and J 6 bases; nucleotides not matched to a gene: 7. The CDR3 reads CASSLISSGSLDTQYF. CDR3 nucleotide sequence: TGTGCCAGCAGCTTAATCTCTAGCGGGAGTCTTGATACGCAGTATTTT.

The table lists this clonotype with a few counts. The CDR3 nucleotides are TGCGCCAGCAGCTTGGGAGGAAAGCCCCCCGAGACCCAGTACTTC. Translating gives CASSLGGKPPETQYF. The chain is built from TRBV5-1 and TRBJ2-5; D is unclear. Germline CDR1 reads SGHRS; CDR2 reads YFSETQ. The CDR3 is made up of 15 amino acids. Trimming shortened V by 0 bases and J by 5 bases, and 14 bases separated the two germline ends.

The chain is built from TRBV20-1 and TRBJ2-3; 12 nucleotides line up with TRBD2. This CDR3 has 17 amino acids. The V segment lost 3 bases and the J segment 2 bases; nucleotides outside the gene matches: 9. The germline CDR1 and CDR2 sequences are DFQATT and SNEGSKA (reference sequence). The CDR3 protein is CSARTSGSLRVTDTQYF. The CDR3 nucleotides are TGCAGTGCTAGGACTAGCGGGAGTCTTCGGGTCACAGATACGCAGTATTTT.

The chain couples TRBV18 to TRBJ2-7, with 9 bases matching TRBD1. The CDR3 loop spans 16 amino acids. CDR1 and CDR2 (germline): KGHSH, LQKENI. The ends lost 0 bases at V and 3 bases at J; junction bases unmatched: 6. CDR3 residues: CASSPPRDRDNYEQYF. DNA for the CDR3: TGTGCCAGCTCACCACCCCGGGACAGGGACAACTACGAGCAGTACTTC.

This clonotype has a handful of counts. The gene calls are TRBV6-1 and TRBJ2-5; 9 nucleotides line up with TRBD2. CDR3 length: 14 amino acids. Germline V lookup: CDR1 MNHNS, CDR2 SASEGT. J was trimmed by 2 bases and V by 3 bases; bases with no gene match: 1. The chain's CDR3 is CASSEAGGQETQYF. In nucleotides, the CDR3 is TGTGCCAGCAGTGAGGCGGGAGGGCAAGAGACCCAGTACTTC.

This clonotype was recorded many times. V is TRBV6-2 or TRBV6-3 and J is TRBJ1-5; possible D gene TRBD1, 5 bases. Per the germline V gene, CDR1 is MNHEY and CDR2 is SVGEGT. The CDR3 totals 13 residues. V was trimmed by 10 bases and J by 0 bases, leaving 10 bases between them. DNA for the CDR3: TGTGCCACTAGGGGTTATAGCAATCAGCCCCAGCATTTT. Amino acid sequence: CATRGYSNQPQHF.

The rearrangement uses TRBV29-1 and TRBJ1-3; D unclear. Trimming stripped 6 bases from V and 0 bases from J, with 15 bases between. The CDR3 spans 15 residues. CDR1 and CDR2 from the germline V gene are SQVTM and ANQGSEA. The CDR3: CSVAMLQSSGNTIYF. CDR3 in DNA: TGCAGCGTCGCAATGTTACAGAGCTCTGGAAACACCATATATTTT.

CDR3 sequence: CSAPRAGGGSGTEAFF. In DNA, the CDR3 is TGCAGTGCTCCCCGGGCAGGGGGCGGGTCGGGCACTGAAGCTTTCTTT. The chain couples TRBV20-1 to TRBJ1-1; 8 bases fit TRBD1. This CDR3 has 16 residues. The germline gives CDR1 DFQATT, CDR2 SNEGSKA (reference sequence). With V trimmed by 5 bases and J by 4 bases, 15 bases remained unmatched.

This clonotype was seen at least ten times. The V and J genes are TRBV20-1 and TRBJ2-5; 10 positions match TRBD2. This CDR3 has 17 amino acids. Losses at the gene ends were 1 base for V and 2 bases for J; bases not matched to a gene: 10. Germline V gene data show CDR1 as DFQATT and CDR2 as SNEGSKA (reference sequence). CDR3 nucleotide sequence: TGCAGTGCTAGAGGGCTAGCGGGAGAGTCGGGGCAAGAGACCCAGTACTTC. Translation gives CSARGLAGESGQETQYF.

The sample holds a few counts of this clonotype. The junction departs from germline at one end; a sequencing error may be responsible. The CDR3 DNA reads as TGCAGTCCTAGCGCAGGGCCGGGAGAGACCCAGTACTTC. As protein: CSPSAGPGETQYF. The chain recombines TRBV20-1 with TRBJ2-5, with a possible D match to TRBD2 (6 bases). The V gene's germline CDR1 is DFQATT and CDR2 SNEGSKA (reference sequence). CDR3 length: 13 amino acids.

This clonotype was detected ten times or more. The V gene is TRBV20-1, the J gene TRBJ2-7, with D maybe TRBD1 (6 bases). The ends were cut back, 4 bases at V and 2 bases at J, with 15 bases in the middle. Germline V gives CDR1 DFQATT, CDR2 SNEGSKA (reference sequence). CDR3 size: 14 residues. The CDR3 nucleotides read TGCAGTGCTAAAGGGGGAAGGTCAGCCTACGAGCAGTACTTC. Protein product: CSAKGGRSAYEQYF.

Details on this clonotype: A much more abundant neighbour one base away suggests this may be a read error. The chain couples TRBV11-2 to TRBJ2-3; unclear D gene. This CDR3 region has 13 residues. V was clipped by 8 bases and J by 3 bases, with 12 bases between them. CDR1 is SGHAT, CDR2 FQNNGV, per germline. The CDR3 region is CASERRSTDTQYF. The CDR3 bases are TGTGCCAGCGAGAGGCGGAGTACAGATACGCAGTATTTT.

The chain is built from TRBV5-5 and TRBJ2-1, with 8 bases fitting TRBD2. V gave up 0 bases and J gave up 9 bases; unmatched junction bases: 5. Per the germline V gene, CDR1 is SGHKS and CDR2 is YYEKEE (reference sequence). The length of the CDR3 is 14 residues. In nucleotides, the CDR3 is TGTGCCAGCAGCTTGGAAGCGGGAGTTGGTGAGCAGTTCTTC. Residues: CASSLEAGVGEQFF.

The rearrangement links TRBV2 to TRBJ1-2; D remains unclear. The CDR3 extends over 12 amino acids. V lost 1 base to trimming and J lost 4 bases, with 4 bases between them. CDR1 is SNHLY and CDR2 is FYNNEI in the germline V gene. In DNA form, the CDR3 reads TGTGCCAGCAGTGAAGTCAGCTATGGCTACACCTTC. Translated: CASSEVSYGYTF.

The chain employs TRBV28 and TRBJ2-1; 7 nucleotides match TRBD2. The CDR3 is 15 residues long. With V trimmed by 7 bases and J by 5 bases, 11 bases remained unmatched. Germline values: CDR1 MDHEN, CDR2 SYDVKM. The CDR3 spells CASKGRLAVDNEQFF. The DNA of the CDR3 is TGTGCCAGCAAAGGAAGGCTAGCGGTCGACAATGAGCAGTTCTTC.

This clonotype was detected many times. This chain joins TRBV3-1 and TRBJ2-1; 9 bases line up with TRBD2. V lost 4 bases and J lost 4; bases outside the gene matches: 5. CDR1 and CDR2 from the germline V gene are LGHDT and YNNKEL (reference sequence). The length of the CDR3 is 15 residues. CDR3 DNA: TGTGCCAGCAGCCCCCCTAGCGGGATATACAATGAGCAGTTCTTC. It encodes CASSPPSGIYNEQFF.

This clonotype was found a few times. The chain combines TRBV6-1 with TRBJ1-1; D remains unclear. Trimming shortened V by 1 base and J by 1 base, and 10 bases separated the two germline ends. This CDR3 spans 15 amino acids. CDR1 and CDR2 (germline): MNHNS, SASEGT. The chain's CDR3 is CASSEGGRANTEAFF. The CDR3 DNA sequence: TGTGCCAGCAGTGAAGGAGGCCGGGCGAACACTGAAGCTTTCTTT.

This clonotype was recorded many times. The chain links TRBV20-1 to TRBJ1-3; D ambiguous. The V end lost 0 bases, the J end lost 0 bases, and 9 bases lay between the germline ends. Looked up from germline, CDR1 is DFQATT and CDR2 is SNEGSKA (reference sequence). The CDR3 runs to 15 residues. This CDR3 is CSARDLRSSGNTIYF. The CDR3 DNA reads TGCAGTGCTAGAGATCTTCGGAGCTCTGGAAACACCATATATTTT.

The chain's CDR3 is CSVPDLWRPNEQFF. For the CDR3, the DNA is TGCAGCGTCCCCGACCTTTGGAGGCCCAATGAGCAGTTCTTC. The V call is TRBV29-1, the J call TRBJ2-1; possible D gene TRBD2, 5 bases. Trimming took off 6 bases at V and 6 bases at J, with 18 bases between the two ends. CDR1 and CDR2 (germline): SQVTM, ANQGSEA. This CDR3 contains 14 residues.

This clonotype appeared a few times. V usage is TRBV6-5 and J usage is TRBJ2-7; possibly TRBD1 or TRBD2 for D (5 bases each). The V gene's germline CDR1 is MNHEY and CDR2 SVGAGI. V shed 5 bases and J shed 2 bases, with 16 bases lying between them. The CDR3 covers 15 residues. CDR3 residues: CASSTGSRATYEQYF. CDR3 DNA sequence: TGTGCCAGCAGTACTGGGAGCAGGGCCACCTACGAGCAGTACTTC.

This clonotype was detected once. The V call is TRBV28, the J call TRBJ1-1, with D perhaps matching TRBD1 (5 bases). V shed 3 bases and J shed 2 bases, with 10 bases lying between them. The CDR3 consists of 14 residues. Germline V gives CDR1 MDHEN, CDR2 SYDVKM. The CDR3 DNA sequence: TGTGCCAGCAGTTTTGGGACGGGCAACACTGAAGCTTTCTTT. Its translation: CASSFGTGNTEAFF.

The gene calls are TRBV29-1 and TRBJ2-7; D remains ambiguous. Trimming took 6 bases from V and 5 from J, leaving 5 bases between them. Germline V gene sequence: CDR1 SQVTM, CDR2 ANQGSEA. The CDR3 consists of 9 residues. The CDR3 nucleotides are TGCAGCGTGGCGAACGAGCAGTACTTC. Protein: CSVANEQYF.

The CDR3 sequence: CAISWDYTYNEQFF. The CDR3 region has the DNA TGTGCCATCAGCTGGGACTACACCTACAATGAGCAGTTCTTC. J is TRBJ2-1 and V is TRBV10-3, with 7 bases matching TRBD2. CDR3 size: 14 residues. Germline CDR1 reads ENHRY; CDR2 reads SYGVKD. Unmatched junction bases numbered 4, after V lost 6 bases and J lost 2 bases.

This clonotype was seen more than once but under ten times. The V and J genes are TRBV11-2 and TRBJ2-5; TRBD2 matches 14 bases. This CDR3 spans 17 amino acids. Germline V gene sequence: CDR1 SGHAT, CDR2 FQNNGV. V lost 3 bases to trimming and J lost 3 bases; unmatched junction nucleotides: 6. CDR3 region: CASSFGTSGRGEETQYF. CDR3 nucleotides: TGTGCCAGCAGCTTCGGGACTAGCGGGAGAGGGGAAGAGACCCAGTACTTC.

This clonotype was found many times. This chain connects TRBV5-8 to TRBJ1-2, with TRBD1 as a possible D gene (5 bases). CDR3 size: 12 residues. Per the germline V gene, CDR1 is SGHTS and CDR2 is YDEGEE. V dropped 9 bases and J dropped 5 bases, with 14 bases sitting between them. CDR3 amino acids: CATGADPYGYTF. CDR3 coding DNA: TGTGCCACCGGGGCGGATCCGTATGGCTACACCTTC. The variable domain in full, completed from reference TRBV5-8 and TRBJ1-2, reads EAGVTQSPTHLIKTRGQQATLRCSPISGHTSVYWYQQALGLGLQFLLWYDEGEERNRGNFPPRFSGRQFPNYSSELNVNALELEDSALYLCATGADPYGYTFGSGTRLTVV.

This clonotype was found many times. This chain joins TRBV7-2 and TRBJ2-3; D remains unclear. The germline gives CDR1 SGHTA, CDR2 FQGNSA. V was trimmed by 1 base and J by 0 bases, leaving 11 bases between them. The length of the CDR3 is 16 residues. The chain's CDR3 is CASSLETGLSTDTQYF. CDR3 coding DNA: TGTGCCAGCAGCTTAGAGACGGGTCTTAGCACAGATACGCAGTATTTT.

CDR3 bases: TGCAGCGTTGATGAACTAGCGGGAGGCGAGCAGTACTTC. As protein: CSVDELAGGEQYF. The chain combines TRBV29-1 with TRBJ2-7; TRBD2 matches 12 bases. V gave up 3 bases and J gave up 6 bases; unmatched junction bases: 3. Per germline, CDR1 SQVTM and CDR2 ANQGSEA. The CDR3 contains 13 residues.

This clonotype was observed a handful of times. The chain recombines TRBV20-1 with TRBJ2-2; 8 nucleotides match TRBD1. The CDR3 has 14 residues. V gave up 3 bases and J gave up 7 bases; unmatched junction bases: 7. Germline-derived CDR1 and CDR2 are DFQATT and SNEGSKA (reference sequence). The CDR3 region has the DNA TGCAGTGCTAGCCTTATAACAGGGGGCGGGGAGCTGTTTTTT. This encodes CSASLITGGGELFF.